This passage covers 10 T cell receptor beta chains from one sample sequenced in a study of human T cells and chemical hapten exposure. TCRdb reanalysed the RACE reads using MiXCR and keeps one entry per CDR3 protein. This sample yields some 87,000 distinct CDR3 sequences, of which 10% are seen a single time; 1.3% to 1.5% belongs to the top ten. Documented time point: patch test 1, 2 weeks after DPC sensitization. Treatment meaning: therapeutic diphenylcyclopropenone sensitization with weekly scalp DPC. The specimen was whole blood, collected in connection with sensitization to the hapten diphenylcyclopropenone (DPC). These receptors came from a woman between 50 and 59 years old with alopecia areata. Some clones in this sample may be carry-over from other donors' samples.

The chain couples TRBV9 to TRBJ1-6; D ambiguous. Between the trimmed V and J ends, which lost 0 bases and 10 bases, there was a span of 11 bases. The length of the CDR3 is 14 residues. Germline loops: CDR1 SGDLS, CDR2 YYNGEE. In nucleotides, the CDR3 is TGTGCCAGCAGCGTAGCGGGAGCCGGATCACCCCTCCACTTT. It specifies CASSVAGAGSPLHF.

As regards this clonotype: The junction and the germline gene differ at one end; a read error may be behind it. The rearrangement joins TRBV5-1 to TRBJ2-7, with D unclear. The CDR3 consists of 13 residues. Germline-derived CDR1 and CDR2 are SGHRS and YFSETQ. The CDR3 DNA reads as TGCGCCAGCAGCTTGGGACCGACCTACGAGCGGTACTTC. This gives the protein CASSLGPTYERYF.

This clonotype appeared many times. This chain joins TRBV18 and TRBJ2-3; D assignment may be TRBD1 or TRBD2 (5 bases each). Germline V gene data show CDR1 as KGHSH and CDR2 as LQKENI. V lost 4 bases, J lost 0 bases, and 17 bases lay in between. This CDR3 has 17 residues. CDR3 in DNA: TGTGCCAGCTCACTTGACCTGGGACGGAGCAGCACAGATACGCAGTATTTT. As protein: CASSLDLGRSSTDTQYF.

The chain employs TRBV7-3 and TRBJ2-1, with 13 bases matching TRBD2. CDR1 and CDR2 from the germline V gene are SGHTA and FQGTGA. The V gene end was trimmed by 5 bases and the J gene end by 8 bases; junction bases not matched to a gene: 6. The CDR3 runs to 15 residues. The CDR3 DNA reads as TGTGCCAGCAGCCCAGGACTAGCGGGAGTACATGAGCAGTTCTTC. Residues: CASSPGLAGVHEQFF.

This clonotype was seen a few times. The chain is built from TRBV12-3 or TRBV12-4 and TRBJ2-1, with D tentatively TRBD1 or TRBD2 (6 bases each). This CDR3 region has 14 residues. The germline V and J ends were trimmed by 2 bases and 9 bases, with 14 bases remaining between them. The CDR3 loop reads CASSLYGGTSEQFF. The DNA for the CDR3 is TGTGCCAGCAGTTTATATGGGGGGACAAGTGAGCAGTTCTTC.

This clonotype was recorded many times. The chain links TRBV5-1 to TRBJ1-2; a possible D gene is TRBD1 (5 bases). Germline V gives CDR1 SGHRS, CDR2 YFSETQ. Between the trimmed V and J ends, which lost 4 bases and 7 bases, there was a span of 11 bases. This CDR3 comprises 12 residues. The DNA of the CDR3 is TGCGCCAGCAGCCCGCTGGGGGGTGGCTACACCTTC. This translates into CASSPLGGGYTF.

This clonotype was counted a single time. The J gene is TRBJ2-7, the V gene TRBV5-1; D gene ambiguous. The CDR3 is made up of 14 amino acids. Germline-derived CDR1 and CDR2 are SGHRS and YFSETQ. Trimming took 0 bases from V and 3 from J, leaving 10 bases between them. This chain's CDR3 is CASSLGITGYEQYF. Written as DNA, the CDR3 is TGCGCCAGCAGCTTGGGGATCACCGGCTACGAGCAGTACTTC.

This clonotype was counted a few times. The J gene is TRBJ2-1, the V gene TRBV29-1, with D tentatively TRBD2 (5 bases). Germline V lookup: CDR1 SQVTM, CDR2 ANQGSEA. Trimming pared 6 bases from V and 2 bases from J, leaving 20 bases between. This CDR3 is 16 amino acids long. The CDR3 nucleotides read TGCAGCGTCCGGTTGAGGGCAGCGGAGACCTACAATGAGCAGTTCTTC. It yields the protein CSVRLRAAETYNEQFF.

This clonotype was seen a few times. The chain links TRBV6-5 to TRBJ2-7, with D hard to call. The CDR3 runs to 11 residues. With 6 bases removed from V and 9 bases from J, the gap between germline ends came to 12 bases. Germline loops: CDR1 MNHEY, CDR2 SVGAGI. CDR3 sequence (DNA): TGTGCCAGCAGCTTCATAGGAGCGCAGTACTTC. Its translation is CASSFIGAQYF.

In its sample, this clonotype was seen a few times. The CDR3 DNA sequence: TGTGCCAGCAGCTTAGCGGAGGGACGGCCCCAGCATTTT. Its protein product is CASSLAEGRPQHF. J is TRBJ1-5 and V is TRBV7-2, with D perhaps TRBD1 (5 bases). The CDR3 is 13 amino acids. CDR1 and CDR2 from the germline V gene are SGHTA and FQGNSA. Trimming removed 0 bases from V and 9 bases from J, with 9 bases in between. The full variable domain, with the rest looked up from reference TRBV7-2 and TRBJ1-5, is GAGVSQSPSNKVTEKGKDVELRCDPISGHTALYWYRQSLGQGLEFLIYFQGNSAPDKSGLPSDRFSAERTGGSVSTLTIQRTQQEDSAVYLCASSLAEGRPQHFGDGTRLSIL.